The rows below give T cell receptor beta chains drawn from one sample of a study of Ad26.COV2.S vaccination and SARS-CoV-2 variants. TCRdb's table, derived via immunoSEQ multiplex PCR, lists solely in-frame clones and lacks some. The table lists more than 250,000 clones, approximately 87% of them singletons. This material consisted of peripheral blood, taken in a trial of Ad26.COV2.S vaccine versus placebo. These receptors all stem from a person aged 18 to 65 who received the Ad26.COV2.S COVID-19 vaccine or a placebo. Each CDR3 is given with its conserved first and last residue. Fields, in order: D gene, J gene, V gene, clone size, CDR3 protein, CDR3 DNA. A D gene is named only where the DNA matches it firmly. Clone size is given for some rows only: seen once, a few or many times, or a class if the clone is expanded.

TRBD1 TRBJ1-2 TRBV10-3 - CAISTGQGSPRNGYTF TGTGCCATCAGTACCGGACAGGGGTCCCCCAGGAATGGCTACACCTTC
TRBD2 TRBJ2-2 TRBV3-1/TRBV3-2 - CASSQGLAGAANTGELFF TGTGCCAGCAGCCAAGGACTAGCGGGGGCCGCGAACACCGGGGAGCTGTTTTTT
TRBD1 TRBJ2-7 TRBV5-4 - CASSQTGVEQYF TGTGCCAGCAGCCAGACAGGGGTGGAGCAGTACTTC
- TRBJ1-5 TRBV19 - CATNVLGDNQPQHF TGTGCCACCAACGTCTTGGGAGACAATCAGCCCCAGCATTTT
- TRBJ1-1 TRBV7-2 - CASGAGENTEAFF TGTGCCAGCGGGGCAGGGGAAAACACTGAAGCTTTCTTT
TRBD1 TRBJ1-1 TRBV30 - CAWSVQGGAEAFF TGTGCCTGGAGTGTACAGGGGGGTGCTGAAGCTTTCTTT
- TRBJ2-1 TRBV12-5 - CASGFSAGEQFF TGTGCTAGTGGTTTTTCTGCTGGTGAGCAGTTCTTC
- TRBJ2-7 TRBV7-6 few CASSPREYSYEQYF TGTGCCAGCAGCCCTAGGGAATATTCCTACGAGCAGTACTTC
- TRBJ2-2 TRBV12-3/TRBV12-4 - CASTQAPAGELFF TGTGCCAGCACCCAAGCCCCAGCCGGGGAGCTGTTTTTT
TRBD1 TRBJ2-1 TRBV5-1 - CASSWTGGSYNEQFF TGCGCCAGCAGCTGGACAGGGGGGTCATACAATGAGCAGTTCTTC
- TRBJ1-3 TRBV5-1 few CASREQVSGNTIYF TGCGCCAGCAGGGAACAGGTCTCTGGAAACACCATATATTTT
- TRBJ1-5 TRBV5-6 once CASSFRANQPQHF TGTGCCAGCAGTTTCAGGGCCAATCAGCCCCAGCATTTT
- TRBJ1-2 TRBV29-1 - CSVERGNYGYTF TGCAGCGTTGAAAGGGGGAACTATGGCTACACCTTC
- TRBJ2-3 TRBV7-2 once CASGSGPDTQYF TGTGCCAGCGGATCGGGACCAGATACGCAGTATTTT
TRBD2 TRBJ2-5 TRBV15 - CATSRGLAGDGTQYF TGTGCCACCAGCAGGGGACTAGCGGGAGATGGGACCCAGTACTTC
- TRBJ1-2 TRBV6-5 - CASNLNYGYTF TGTGCCAGCAACCTTAACTATGGCTACACCTTC
- TRBJ2-1 TRBV25-1 - CASSGGTGAFSYNEQFF TGTGCCAGCAGTGGAGGAACTGGGGCGTTCTCCTACAATGAGCAGTTCTTC
TRBD2 TRBJ2-3 TRBV4-2 - CASSPRLAGGRRTDTQYF TGTGCCAGCAGCCCCCGACTAGCGGGGGGGCGACGCACAGATACGCAGTATTTT
TRBD1 TRBJ1-1 TRBV14 - CASSKEGQGGTEAFF TGTGCCAGCAGCAAAGAGGGACAGGGGGGTACTGAAGCTTTCTTT
- TRBJ1-6 TRBV27 few CASSPSIPELNNSPLHF TGTGCCAGCAGTCCCTCAATTCCGGAACTCAATAATTCACCCCTCCACTTT
- TRBJ1-5 TRBV6-5 - CASSPGVGQPQHF TGTGCCAGCAGTCCAGGGGTTGGGCAGCCCCAGCATTTT
- TRBJ2-6 TRBV7-8 - CASSLDSGANVLTF TGTGCCAGCAGCTTAGACTCTGGGGCCAACGTCCTGACTTTC
TRBD1 TRBJ2-5 TRBV2 - CASSSTGGWGETQYF TGTGCCAGCAGCTCGACAGGGGGCTGGGGAGAGACCCAGTACTTC
TRBD1 TRBJ1-2 TRBV14 once CASSQVGTAGRGYTF TGTGCCAGCAGCCAAGTGGGGACAGCTGGTAGGGGCTACACCTTC
- TRBJ1-5 TRBV12-3/TRBV12-4 - CASSFWADGPQHF TGTGCCAGCAGTTTCTGGGCGGATGGGCCCCAGCATTTT
- TRBJ2-1 TRBV13 - CASSLWGSWGNEQFF TGTGCCAGCAGCTTATGGGGGAGTTGGGGCAATGAGCAGTTCTTC
- TRBJ1-1 TRBV7-2 - CASSLERPGGTEAFF TGTGCCAGCAGCTTAGAGCGGCCGGGGGGGACTGAAGCTTTCTTT
- TRBJ2-6 TRBV5-5 - CASSLVRTAFSGANVLTF TGTGCCAGCAGCTTGGTTAGGACAGCGTTCTCTGGGGCCAACGTCCTGACTTTC
- TRBJ2-3 TRBV7-9 - CASSPGRTDTQYF TGTGCCAGCAGTCCCGGACGGACAGATACGCAGTATTTT
TRBD1 TRBJ1-1 TRBV2 once CASRSGQGAAEAFF TGTGCCAGCAGGAGCGGACAGGGGGCCGCTGAAGCTTTCTTT
TRBD1 TRBJ1-5 TRBV19 - CASSIFQGVGVDTPQHF TGTGCCAGTAGTATTTTTCAGGGGGTAGGGGTTGATACCCCCCAGCATTTT
- TRBJ1-1 TRBV5-1 - CASSLNRQVNTEAFF TGCGCCAGCAGCTTGAACAGACAGGTGAACACTGAAGCTTTCTTT
TRBD1 TRBJ1-6 TRBV28 - CASSPAGQGGQNSPLHF TGTGCCAGCAGTCCCGCCGGACAGGGAGGGCAGAATTCACCCCTCCACTTT
TRBD2 TRBJ2-5 TRBV3-1/TRBV3-2 - CASSQGNKLAGEQETQYF TGTGCCAGCAGCCAAGGGAATAAGCTAGCGGGGGAACAAGAGACCCAGTACTTC
- TRBJ1-1 TRBV6-2/TRBV6-3 - CASSSGRWLRDTEAFF TGTGCCAGCAGCAGCGGCCGTTGGCTCCGGGACACTGAAGCTTTCTTT
TRBD2 TRBJ2-1 TRBV16 - CASSQSIAGGSVFF TGTGCCAGCAGCCAATCTATAGCGGGAGGGTCTGTATTCTTC
- TRBJ1-2 TRBV7-2 - CASTNREDLNYGYTF TGTGCCAGCACCAATAGGGAGGACCTTAACTATGGCTACACCTTC
TRBD1 TRBJ1-2 TRBV7-9 - CASSVTGGDGYTF TGTGCCAGCAGCGTTACAGGGGGGGATGGCTACACCTTC
TRBD2 TRBJ2-3 TRBV7-9 - CASLLAGTDTQYF TGTGCCAGCCTCCTAGCGGGCACAGATACGCAGTATTTT
TRBD2 TRBJ2-7 TRBV7-2 - CASSLFVAGGKDEQYF TGTGCCAGCAGCCTATTTGTAGCGGGAGGGAAAGACGAGCAGTACTTC
- TRBJ2-3 TRBV6-5 - CASSPGGTDTQYF TGTGCCAGCAGTCCAGGGGGCACAGATACGCAGTATTTT
TRBD1 TRBJ2-3 TRBV5-1 - CASSPDRGGTDTQYF TGCGCCAGCAGCCCGGACAGGGGGGGTACAGATACGCAGTATTTT
TRBD2 TRBJ2-7 TRBV7-2 once CASSFSTSGRDEQYF TGTGCCAGCAGCTTTTCGACTAGCGGGAGAGACGAGCAGTACTTC
TRBD1 TRBJ1-1 TRBV5-4 - CASSLNRGTEAFF TGTGCCAGCAGCTTGAACAGGGGAACTGAAGCTTTCTTT
- TRBJ1-5 TRBV23-1 - CASSQTDQPQHF TGCGCCAGCAGTCAAACCGATCAGCCCCAGCATTTT
- TRBJ2-7 TRBV5-1 - CASSSTASSYEQYF TGCGCCAGCAGCTCGACCGCGAGCTCCTACGAGCAGTACTTC